The 32 T cell receptor beta chains below all came from one sample that was sequenced in a study of blood T cell repertoires in COVID-19. Clones were read by immunoSEQ multiplex PCR, and TCRdb kept only the in-frame ones, dropping some. The sample has about 160,000 clones; around 92% are singletons. Sample: peripheral blood. These receptors all come from a man younger than 45 with COVID-19, enrolled during active disease.

The chain joins TRBV12-3 or TRBV12-4 to TRBJ2-7, with D possibly TRBD2 on 6 matching bases. Between the trimmed V and J ends, which lost 3 bases and 5 bases, there was a span of 11 bases. CDR3 length: 13 amino acids. Here the CDR3 reads CASSFQGGDEQYF. For the CDR3, the DNA is TGTGCCAGCAGTTTTCAGGGCGGGGACGAGCAGTACTTC.

V usage is TRBV15 and J usage is TRBJ1-1, with D tentatively TRBD1 (5 bases). Trimming stripped 4 bases from V and 1 base from J, with 22 bases between. CDR3 length: 18 residues. Germline CDR1 LNHNV, CDR2 YYDKDF (reference sequence). CDR3 nucleotide sequence: TGTGCCACCAGCACCTCCCCCGGAGAGGGCGGGGGGAACACTGAAGCTTTCTTT. Its translation is CATSTSPGEGGGNTEAFF.

This sequence joins TRBV20-1 and TRBJ2-1; D gene ambiguous. Germline CDR1 and CDR2: DFQATT and SNEGSKA (reference sequence). The CDR3 contains 10 residues. Trimming took off 3 bases at V and 8 bases at J, with 5 bases between the two ends. As DNA, the CDR3 is TGCAGTGCTAGGTATTATGAGCAGTTCTTC. It specifies CSARYYEQFF.

V usage is TRBV5-4 and J usage is TRBJ2-4, with a tentative D call TRBD2 (5 bases). Germline CDR1 reads SGHNT; CDR2 reads YYREEE (reference sequence). The CDR3 loop spans 18 amino acids. V lost 0 bases and J lost 0, with 16 bases in between. The CDR3 here is CASSLEFGGAKAKNIQYF. The CDR3 DNA follows: TGTGCCAGCAGCTTGGAGTTCGGAGGAGCTAAAGCCAAAAACATTCAGTACTTC.

The J gene is TRBJ2-1, the V gene TRBV7-2, with D unclear. V dropped 5 bases and J dropped 10 bases, with 15 bases sitting between them. In germline, CDR1 is SGHTA, CDR2 FQGNSA. The CDR3 has 13 amino acids. In DNA form, the CDR3 reads TGTGCCAGCAGCCTCCCGACCGTGGGCGAGCAGTTCTTC. Protein product: CASSLPTVGEQFF.

This clone was seen once. The chain has TRBV18 and TRBJ1-2; 7 positions match TRBD1. V was clipped by 3 bases and J by 8 bases; unmatched bases: 6. Germline V gene sequence: CDR1 KGHSH, CDR2 LQKENI. The CDR3 extends over 13 amino acids. DNA of the CDR3: TGTGCCAGCTCACCGACAGGGACTGGGGGCTACACCTTC. This encodes CASSPTGTGGYTF.

The chain recombines TRBV9 with TRBJ1-1; D remains unclear. The germline gives CDR1 SGDLS, CDR2 YYNGEE. The V end lost 4 bases, the J end lost 1 base, and 11 bases lay between the germline ends. This CDR3 region has 14 residues. The CDR3 region has the DNA TGTGCCAGCAGCTCACATCTCGCGAACACTGAAGCTTTCTTT. It encodes CASSSHLANTEAFF.

J is TRBJ1-2 and V is TRBV7-8; 8 bases agree with TRBD1. CDR3 length: 13 residues. Trimming cost V 5 bases and J 7 bases; bases outside gene matches: 6. Germline CDR1 and CDR2: SGHVS and FQNEAQ. The CDR3 region has the DNA TGTGCCAGCAGCCGCCCGGGACAGGTTGGCTACACCTTC. Protein product: CASSRPGQVGYTF.

This clone was detected once. The chain carries TRBV5-6 and TRBJ1-5; D not resolved. From germline, CDR1 is SGHDT and CDR2 YYEEEE. V lost 1 base and J lost 0, with 5 bases in between. This CDR3 contains 14 residues. CDR3 DNA: TGTGCCAGCAGCTTGCGTTCTAGCAATCAGCCCCAGCATTTT. Translated: CASSLRSSNQPQHF. Full variable domain (outside the CDR3, taken from reference TRBV5-6 and TRBJ1-5): DAGVTQSPTHLIKTRGQQVTLRCSPKSGHDTVSWYQQALGQGPQFIFQYYEEEERQRGNFPDRFSGHQFPNYSSELNVNALLLGDSALYLCASSLRSSNQPQHFGDGTRLSIL.

The count of this clone is one. The V and J genes are TRBV27 and TRBJ1-3, with 11 bases matching TRBD1. V dropped 6 bases and J dropped 4; count of bases not matched to a gene: 8. Germline CDR1 is MNHEY and CDR2 is SMNVEV (reference sequence). This CDR3 spans 16 amino acids. The CDR3 loop is CASSQGQGAYGNTIYF. The CDR3 DNA reads TGTGCCAGCAGCCAAGGACAGGGGGCTTACGGAAACACCATATATTTT.

This clone was observed a single time. The J gene is TRBJ2-4, the V gene TRBV10-3; 10 nucleotides match TRBD2. The CDR3 is made up of 17 amino acids. With V trimmed by 3 bases and J by 3 bases, 8 bases remained unmatched. The germline gives CDR1 ENHRY, CDR2 SYGVKD. The CDR3 nucleotides read TGTGCCATCAGTGACCGGACTAGCGGACCCCACAAAAACATTCAGTACTTC. Translation gives CAISDRTSGPHKNIQYF.

A single count supports this clone. The J gene is TRBJ2-3, the V gene TRBV7-9; 13 bases fit TRBD2. This CDR3 is built from 16 residues. V lost 5 bases, J lost 6 bases, and 8 bases stayed unmatched. Germline CDR1 reads SEHNR; CDR2 reads FQNEAQ (reference sequence). CDR3 protein: CASSLRLAGGPDTQYF. The CDR3 coding sequence is TGTGCCAGCAGCCTTAGACTAGCGGGGGGCCCGGATACGCAGTATTTT.

The CDR3 DNA is TGCGCCAGCAGTTCGGGACAGGGTATTAGTGGCTACACCTTC. Translated, it gives CASSSGQGISGYTF. The chain joins TRBV5-1 to TRBJ1-2, with TRBD1 identical over 9 bases. The CDR3 runs to 14 residues. Trimming at V came to 5 bases and at J to 7 bases, leaving 9 bases not matched to a gene. CDR1 is SGHRS, CDR2 YFSETQ, per germline.

This clone was observed a handful of times. The V and J genes are TRBV5-1 and TRBJ1-6, with 10 bases identical to TRBD1. Germline V lookup: CDR1 SGHRS, CDR2 YFSETQ. V shed 0 bases and J 7 bases; nucleotides not matched to a gene: 1. The CDR3 is made up of 15 amino acids. DNA for the CDR3: TGCGCCAGCAGCTTGGGGACAGGGGGAAATTCACCCCTCCACTTT. Protein sequence: CASSLGTGGNSPLHF.

The CDR3 DNA follows: TGTGCCAGCAGCTTTAGTAACTATGGCTACACCTTC. Translation gives CASSFSNYGYTF. This sequence joins TRBV7-9 and TRBJ1-2; D unclear. Trimming removed 3 bases at V and 1 base at J, with 3 bases between. The germline gives CDR1 SEHNR, CDR2 FQNEAQ (reference sequence). The CDR3 has 12 amino acids.

This clone came up a few times. This rearrangement joins TRBV4-3 to TRBJ1-2, with 10 bases identical to TRBD1. There are 16 residues in the CDR3. V gave up 1 base and J gave up 9 bases; unmatched junction bases: 11. Germline CDR1 is LGHNA and CDR2 is YSLEER. The CDR3 sequence: CASSQGAGTGAISYTF. CDR3 DNA: TGCGCCAGCAGCCAAGGAGCTGGGACAGGGGCGATTAGCTACACCTTC.

The chain recombines TRBV11-3 with TRBJ1-1; 8 bases match TRBD1. Per germline, CDR1 SGHNT and CDR2 YENEEA. The CDR3 consists of 16 residues. J was trimmed by 1 base and V by 4 bases; bases with no gene match: 8. Written as DNA, the CDR3 is TGTGCCAGCAGCTCCTCATCCGGGACAGGGAACACTGAAGCTTTCTTT. Encoded protein: CASSSSSGTGNTEAFF.

This chain links TRBV6-5 with TRBJ2-2, with TRBD1 matching over 11 bases. V lost 6 bases to trimming and J lost 4 bases; unmatched junction nucleotides: 4. The CDR3 consists of 15 residues. Germline V CDR1 and CDR2: MNHEY, SVGAGI. The chain's CDR3 is CASRSGTGGTGELFF. The CDR3 nucleotides are TGTGCCAGCAGGTCCGGGACAGGGGGCACCGGGGAGCTGTTTTTT.

The chain carries TRBV10-3 and TRBJ2-5; 10 bases line up with TRBD1. Germline CDR1 reads ENHRY; CDR2 reads SYGVKD. V lost 0 bases to trimming and J lost 5 bases; unmatched junction nucleotides: 6. The CDR3 is made up of 16 amino acids. As DNA, the CDR3 is TGTGCCATCAGTGAGTCCGGGACAGGGGAGAGGGAGACCCAGTACTTC. This encodes CAISESGTGERETQYF.

The chain uses TRBV6-4 and TRBJ1-6; 9 nucleotides agree with TRBD1. Germline lookup yields CDR1 MRHNA and CDR2 SNTAGT. This CDR3 is built from 15 residues. V lost 5 bases, J lost 5 bases, and 4 bases stayed unmatched. The CDR3 nucleotides are TGTGCCAGCAGTAGCGGGACAGGGAATAATTCACCCCTCCACTTT. Translated, it gives CASSSGTGNNSPLHF.

The gene calls are TRBV28 and TRBJ2-7; the match to TRBD2 covers 7 bases. V lost 7 bases and J lost 2; bases outside the gene matches: 11. This CDR3 is 15 amino acids long. Germline CDR1 MDHEN, CDR2 SYDVKM. CDR3 sequence reads: CASIKAGLRTYEQYF. In DNA form, the CDR3 reads TGTGCCAGCATCAAAGCGGGACTTCGAACCTACGAGCAGTACTTC.

The chain recombines TRBV30 with TRBJ2-1; a weak D match, TRBD1 (6 bases). The CDR3 is made up of 13 amino acids. Germline V lookup: CDR1 GTSNPN, CDR2 SVGIG (reference sequence). V gave up 1 base and J gave up 8 bases, with 12 bases separating them. CDR3 coding DNA: TGTGCCTGGAGTGGCGGACACAGGGATGAGCAGTTCTTC. Translated: CAWSGGHRDEQFF. The variable domain in full, with the rest retrieved from reference TRBV30 and TRBJ2-1, is SQTIHQWPATLVQPVGSPLSLECTVEGTSNPNLYWYRQAAGRGLQLLFYSVGIGQISSEVPQNLSASRPQDRQFILSSKKLLLSDSGFYLCAWSGGHRDEQFFGPGTRLTVL.

The CDR3 protein is CASSLRSGKSEQYF. The CDR3 DNA reads TGTGCCAGCAGCTTACGGTCGGGAAAAAGCGAGCAGTACTTC. This rearrangement joins TRBV7-3 to TRBJ2-7; a weak D match, TRBD2 (5 bases). Trimming left V 2 bases short and J 6 bases short, with 14 bases between. Germline V lookup: CDR1 SGHTA, CDR2 FQGTGA. This CDR3 is built from 14 residues.

This chain uses TRBV7-2 with TRBJ1-1; the match to TRBD1 covers 8 bases. Trimming took 2 bases from V and 4 from J; bases not matched to a gene: 9. The CDR3 has 16 amino acids. Germline V CDR1 and CDR2: SGHTA, FQGNSA. The CDR3 region is CASSLPRNRGITEAFF. The CDR3 bases are TGTGCCAGCAGCTTACCGCGTAACAGGGGGATCACTGAAGCTTTCTTT.

The chain recombines TRBV6-5 with TRBJ1-2, with 7 bases identical to TRBD1. Germline CDR1 is MNHEY and CDR2 is SVGAGI. The CDR3 runs 15 residues. J gave up 6 bases and V 1 base, and 8 bases lay outside the gene matches. In DNA, the CDR3 is TGTGCCAGCAGTTACTGGGACAGCGGCCCGGATGGCTACACCTTC. Translation gives CASSYWDSGPDGYTF.

This chain joins TRBV29-1 and TRBJ1-1; TRBD1 agrees at 10 bases. The J segment lost 1 base and the V segment lost 3 bases, leaving 8 bases of the junction unmatched. CDR1 and CDR2 (germline): SQVTM, ANQGSEA. The CDR3 is 16 residues long. The CDR3 loop is CSVDAPGTGANTEAFF. CDR3 sequence (DNA): TGCAGCGTTGATGCTCCCGGGACAGGGGCGAACACTGAAGCTTTCTTT.

The chain has TRBV7-6 and TRBJ2-2; 11 nucleotides line up with TRBD2. The CDR3 extends over 17 amino acids. Germline V CDR1 and CDR2: SGHVS, FNYEAQ. J gave up 3 bases and V 5 bases, and 8 bases lay outside the gene matches. CDR3 coding DNA: TGTGCCAGCAGCCCCCTTGGGGGACTAGCGGACACCGGGGAGCTGTTTTTT. Translating it yields CASSPLGGLADTGELFF.

The genes are TRBV19 and TRBJ1-2, with D perhaps TRBD1 (5 bases). CDR3 length: 15 residues. CDR1 is LNHDA and CDR2 is SQIVND in the germline V gene (reference sequence). V lost 7 bases and J lost 1, with 16 bases in between. This CDR3 is CASTQTGPYNYGYTF. CDR3 nucleotides: TGTGCCAGTACGCAAACAGGACCCTATAACTATGGCTACACCTTC.

This chain links TRBV20-1 with TRBJ2-1, with 10 bases lining up with TRBD2. With 3 bases clipped from V and 10 bases from J, the junction kept 12 bases outside the gene matches. There are 15 residues in the CDR3. From germline, CDR1 is DFQATT and CDR2 SNEGSKA (reference sequence). CDR3 DNA sequence: TGCAGTGCTAGTTATTCGGCTAGCGGGAGTGGCGAGCAGTTCTTC. Protein: CSASYSASGSGEQFF.

The rearrangement uses TRBV7-2 and TRBJ1-5; weak D call: TRBD1 (5 bases). The CDR3 length is 15 residues. In germline, CDR1 is SGHTA, CDR2 FQGNSA. The V end lost 5 bases, the J end lost 6 bases, and 17 bases lay between the germline ends. DNA of the CDR3: TGTGCCAGCAGCCCCCCCGGGGGTCAGGCTCAGCCCCAGCATTTT. Translated: CASSPPGGQAQPQHF. Supplemented by reference TRBV7-2 and TRBJ1-5, the full variable domain reads GAGVSQSPSNKVTEKGKDVELRCDPISGHTALYWYRQSLGQGLEFLIYFQGNSAPDKSGLPSDRFSAERTGGSVSTLTIQRTQQEDSAVYLCASSPPGGQAQPQHFGDGTRLSIL.

V usage is TRBV19 and J usage is TRBJ1-1; D ambiguous. Germline CDR1 is LNHDA and CDR2 is SQIVND (reference sequence). The CDR3 is 13 amino acids. The V end lost 3 bases, the J end lost 8 bases, and 13 bases lay between the germline ends. The CDR3 loop reads CASSIRREREAFF. CDR3 nucleotides: TGTGCCAGTAGTATTCGGAGGGAGCGCGAAGCTTTCTTT.

This sequence joins TRBV7-3 and TRBJ2-7; TRBD1 is a possible D gene (5 bases). V dropped 0 bases and J dropped 4 bases, with 13 bases sitting between them. The length of the CDR3 is 15 residues. In germline, CDR1 is SGHTA, CDR2 FQGTGA. In nucleotides, the CDR3 is TGTGCCAGCAGCTTAACAGTTAAGGGGTTTTACGAGCAGTACTTC. Its protein product is CASSLTVKGFYEQYF.